Listed below are T cell receptor beta chains from one sample, sequenced in a study of human T cells and chemical hapten exposure. TCRdb re-derived calls from the RACE reads in MiXCR, one entry per CDR3 protein. The sample holds 50,000 to 70,000 distinct CDR3 sequences, under 7.5% seen once. Sequencing used whole blood. These receptors were collected from a female donor in good health. Some clones in this sample may be carry-over from other donors' samples. The CDR3 runs from the conserved cysteine through the conserved F or W. D genes are given only for firm matches. Only part of the rows carry a size: once, few, many, or a class if the clone is expanded.

d_call j_call clone_size v_call cdr3_nt cdr3_aa
TRBD2 TRBJ2-1 many TRBV18 TGTGCCAGCTCACTGACTAGCGGGGGAAGCTCCTACAATGAGCAGTTCTTC CASSLTSGGSSYNEQFF
TRBD2 TRBJ2-3 few TRBV5-1 TGCGCCAGCAGCTTGGAGCTAGCGGGAGGTCTGGATACGCAGTATTTT CASSLELAGGLDTQYF
NA TRBJ2-7 many TRBV2 TGTGCCAGCAGTGAAAATTTAGGAAGCGAACAGTACTTC CASSENLGSEQYF
NA TRBJ2-7 few TRBV10-3 TGTGCCATCAGTGATAGGGACCGAAACGAGCAGTACTTC CAISDRDRNEQYF
TRBD1 TRBJ1-5 many TRBV28 TGTGCCAGCAGAAAGATGGGACAGCGTTTCAATCAGCCCCAGCATTTT CASRKMGQRFNQPQHF
NA TRBJ1-1 few TRBV27 TGTGCCAGCAGTTTAGACGGGGCGGGCACTGAAGCTTTCTTT CASSLDGAGTEAFF
NA TRBJ2-7 many TRBV30 TGTGCCTGGAGGGGAGCAATATCAGGGGTTTACGAGCAGTACTTC CAWRGAISGVYEQYF
NA TRBJ2-3 NA TRBV7-2 TGTGCCAGCAGCTTCCTGCCTAGCTTCACAGATACGCAGTATTTT CASSFLPSFTDTQYF
TRBD2 TRBJ2-7 few TRBV28 TGTGCCAGCAGTCTAGGGACTATGGGTGACGGCTCCTACGAGCAGTACTTC CASSLGTMGDGSYEQYF
NA TRBJ1-6 few TRBV6-5 TGTGCCAGCACAAACGGAGGGAGTTCACCCCTCCACTTT CASTNGGSSPLHF
NA TRBJ2-7 many TRBV2 TGTGCCAGCAGTGATAAGGGTTACGAGCAGTACTTC CASSDKGYEQYF
NA TRBJ2-6 few TRBV12-5 TGTGCTAGTGGTTTGGTATTGGGGACTCAAGCCCCTGGGGCCAACGTCCTGACTTTC CASGLVLGTQAPGANVLTF
NA TRBJ1-4 many TRBV5-5 TGTGCCAGCAGTGGTCGGGGTAATGAAAAACTGTTTTTT CASSGRGNEKLFF
TRBD2 TRBJ2-3 NA TRBV4-3 TGCGCCAGCAGCCAATTTTCAGCGGGAGGGCCCACAGATACGCAGTATTTT CASSQFSAGGPTDTQYF
TRBD2 TRBJ2-5 many TRBV7-3 TGTGCCAGCAGCTTCGGGGAGGGAGAGACCCAGTACTTC CASSFGEGETQYF
TRBD2 TRBJ2-3 few TRBV4-2 TGTGCCAGCAGCCAAGCCACTAGCGGGAGCCCAGATACGCAGTATTTT CASSQATSGSPDTQYF
TRBD2 TRBJ2-1 NA TRBV6-2/TRBV6-3 TGTGCCAGCAGTTACAACGTCGAGGGAGGGCCCCCCAATGAGCAGTTCTTC CASSYNVEGGPPNEQFF
TRBD2 TRBJ2-3 many TRBV20-1 TGCAGTGCTAGCCGGACTAGCGGGACTAGCACAGATACGCAGTATTTT CSASRTSGTSTDTQYF
TRBD1 TRBJ1-1 many TRBV27 TGTGCCAGCAGTTTATTCCCCGGTAATGGACAGGGTAGAATGAACACTGAAGCTTTCTTT CASSLFPGNGQGRMNTEAFF
TRBD2 TRBJ2-2 NA TRBV6-2/TRBV6-3 TGTGCCAGCAGCACCGGGGCGGGAGGGCCATTCGGGGAGCTGTTTTTT CASSTGAGGPFGELFF
NA TRBJ1-4 NA TRBV12-3/TRBV12-4 TGTGCCAGCAGTGGGGGGTTAGGCGAAAAACTGTTTTTT CASSGGLGEKLFF
NA TRBJ2-7 NA TRBV28 TGTGCCAGCAGAAAGCCCGGGAGCCTCGGGGGAGAGCAGTACTTC CASRKPGSLGGEQYF
NA TRBJ1-4 many TRBV5-1 TGCGCCAGCAGCCCCCGTGTTGGGGATGAAAAACTGTTTTTT CASSPRVGDEKLFF
NA TRBJ1-3 NA TRBV5-6 TGTGCCAGCAGCTCTCCAGGGGCGGCTCTTGGAAACACCATATATTTT CASSSPGAALGNTIYF
TRBD1 TRBJ1-5 few TRBV2 TGTGCCAGCAAGGGGAAGGGGACAGGGGGGAATCAGCCCCAGCATTTT CASKGKGTGGNQPQHF
NA TRBJ1-4 NA TRBV7-2 TGTGCCAGCAGCTTAGCCGGCGGCGAAAAACTGTTTTTT CASSLAGGEKLFF
TRBD1 TRBJ2-3 NA TRBV7-3 TGTGCCAGCAGCTCCGGGACAGGGAGGAGTACGCAGTATTTT CASSSGTGRSTQYF
NA TRBJ2-7 few TRBV7-2 TGTGCCAGCAGGCTTGCGGGTTCCTACGAGCAGTACTTC CASRLAGSYEQYF
NA TRBJ2-7 few TRBV24-1 TGTGCCACCAGTGAACCCGGGACCGGCGAGCAGTACTTC CATSEPGTGEQYF
NA TRBJ2-7 many TRBV3-1 TGTGCCAGCAGCCAAGTAGTAAGCGACTACGAGCAGTACTTC CASSQVVSDYEQYF
TRBD2 TRBJ2-7 NA TRBV5-1 TGCGCCAGCAGCTTGGGTCCGGGAGGCTACGAGCAGTACTTC CASSLGPGGYEQYF